This T cell receptor beta chain was profiled in a study of blood T cell repertoires in COVID-19. The wider study: The United States, Italy and Spain were the sources of the acute and convalescent COVID-19 samples. In each case, the material was cDNA or gDNA derived from T cells, B-cell-depleted T cells, or PBMCs.

The Seattle site enrolled patients during active infection and followed them longitudinally. The assay was immunoSEQ multiplex PCR, and TCRdb's table has in-frame clones only and misses some. The table lists under 250,000 clones, approximately 85% of them singletons. The sample comprised peripheral blood. The TCR was taken from a woman in her sixties or seventies with COVID-19, enrolled during active disease.

The CDR3 protein is CASKLGRGSADEQYF. The CDR3 bases are TGTGCCAGCAAGCTGGGCAGGGGGAGTGCGGACGAGCAGTACTTC. The chain joins TRBV28 to TRBJ2-7, with 7 bases matching TRBD1. V shed 7 bases, J shed 5 bases, and the junction held 14 bases outside the gene matches. This CDR3 spans 15 amino acids. Germline assignment: CDR1 MDHEN and CDR2 SYDVKM.